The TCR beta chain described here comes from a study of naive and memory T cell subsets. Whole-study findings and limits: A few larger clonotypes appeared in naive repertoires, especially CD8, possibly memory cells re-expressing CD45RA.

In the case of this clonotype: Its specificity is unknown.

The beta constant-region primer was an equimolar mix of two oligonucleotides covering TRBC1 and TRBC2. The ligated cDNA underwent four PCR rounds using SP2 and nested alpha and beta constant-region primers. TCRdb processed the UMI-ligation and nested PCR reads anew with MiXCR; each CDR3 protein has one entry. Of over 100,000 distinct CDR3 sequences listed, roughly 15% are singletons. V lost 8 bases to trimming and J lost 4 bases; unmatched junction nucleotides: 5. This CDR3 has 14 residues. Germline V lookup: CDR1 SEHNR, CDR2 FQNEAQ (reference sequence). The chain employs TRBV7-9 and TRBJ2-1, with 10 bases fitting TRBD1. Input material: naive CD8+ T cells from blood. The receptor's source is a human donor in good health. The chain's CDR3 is CASLRDRGYNEQFF. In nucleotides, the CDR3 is TGTGCCAGCCTACGGGACAGGGGTTACAATGAGCAGTTCTTC.